Listed below are T cell receptor beta chains from one sample, sequenced in a study of T cell repertoires in cytomegalovirus infection. Antigen specificity for these receptors is unknown. TCRdb recomputed calls from the reads with MiXCR, one row per CDR3 protein. The sample yields 50,000 or so distinct CDR3 sequences, approximately 19% seen once. The source was CD8+ T cells from cultured PBMCs, collected from culture after CMV antigen stimulation. Source of these receptors: a human donor in good health (CMV status not recorded). Some clones in this sample may be carry-over from other donors' samples. The CDR3 runs from the conserved cysteine through the conserved F or W. D genes are given only for firm matches. Clone size appears in some rows only: once, few, many, or a class for an expanded clone.

V	size	D	J	DNA	CDR3
TRBV7-2	many	.	TRBJ2-3	TGTGCCAGCAGCTTAGCGAATGCGTCCCCAGATACGCAGTATTTT	CASSLANASPDTQYF
TRBV7-8	many	.	TRBJ1-5	TGTGCCAGCAGCCGGGCGGGCAATCAGCCCCAGCATTTT	CASSRAGNQPQHF
TRBV12-3/TRBV12-4	many	.	TRBJ2-7	TGTGCCAGCAGTTTGGGCAGTCTTTACGAGCAGTACTTC	CASSLGSLYEQYF
TRBV5-5	.	TRBD1	TRBJ2-1	TGTGCCAGCAGCTTGGCAGTCGGGTACAGGGGGAGCTCCTACAATGAGCAGTTCTTC	CASSLAVGYRGSSYNEQFF
TRBV29-1	.	.	TRBJ1-1	TGCAGCGTTGCCGGGACGTTTTTGAACACTGAAGCTTTCTTT	CSVAGTFLNTEAFF
TRBV5-6	few	TRBD1	TRBJ2-1	TGTGCCAGCAGCTTGGCGCCCGGGGACAGCTTCATGGATGAGCAGTTCTTC	CASSLAPGDSFMDEQFF
TRBV5-6	few	TRBD1	TRBJ1-1	TGTGCCAGCAGCAAAACGTACAGGGGCCTGAACACTGAAGCTTTCTTT	CASSKTYRGLNTEAFF
TRBV7-2	many	TRBD1	TRBJ2-1	TGTGCCAGCAGCTTAAGGGCGACAGGGGCGGACCACAATGAGCAGTTCTTC	CASSLRATGADHNEQFF
TRBV19	few	TRBD1	TRBJ2-5	TGTGCCAGTAATTGGGGACAGGACCAAGAGACCCAGTACTTC	CASNWGQDQETQYF
TRBV6-2/TRBV6-3	many	.	TRBJ2-1	TGTGCCAGCAGTTATGGGCCCGCCCCTAGCTCCTACAATGAGCAGTTCTTC	CASSYGPAPSSYNEQFF
TRBV7-9	many	.	TRBJ2-2	TGTGCCAGCACCAACAGGGAACTCACCGGGGAGCTGTTTTTT	CASTNRELTGELFF
TRBV7-2	many	.	TRBJ2-7	TGTGCCAGCAGCTTAGTTACAGGGCCCTACGAGCAGTACTTC	CASSLVTGPYEQYF
TRBV19	few	.	TRBJ1-1	TGTGCCAGCACCTTAGGCAGGGACGACACTGAAGCTTTCTTT	CASTLGRDDTEAFF
TRBV4-3	many	TRBD1	TRBJ2-3	TGCGCCAGCAGCCAAGATGAATGGGACAGGGAAGGAGCAGATACGCAGTATTTT	CASSQDEWDREGADTQYF
TRBV2	many	.	TRBJ2-7	TGTGCCAGCAGTGAAGCGCAGATTTCCTACGAGCAGTACTTC	CASSEAQISYEQYF
TRBV3-1	few	.	TRBJ2-7	TGTGCCAGCAGCGGGGCGGGGCACTACGAGCAGTACTTC	CASSGAGHYEQYF
TRBV7-9	many	TRBD1	TRBJ2-7	TGTGCCAGCAGCTTAGAATCAGGGGGCAACTACGAGCAGTACTTC	CASSLESGGNYEQYF